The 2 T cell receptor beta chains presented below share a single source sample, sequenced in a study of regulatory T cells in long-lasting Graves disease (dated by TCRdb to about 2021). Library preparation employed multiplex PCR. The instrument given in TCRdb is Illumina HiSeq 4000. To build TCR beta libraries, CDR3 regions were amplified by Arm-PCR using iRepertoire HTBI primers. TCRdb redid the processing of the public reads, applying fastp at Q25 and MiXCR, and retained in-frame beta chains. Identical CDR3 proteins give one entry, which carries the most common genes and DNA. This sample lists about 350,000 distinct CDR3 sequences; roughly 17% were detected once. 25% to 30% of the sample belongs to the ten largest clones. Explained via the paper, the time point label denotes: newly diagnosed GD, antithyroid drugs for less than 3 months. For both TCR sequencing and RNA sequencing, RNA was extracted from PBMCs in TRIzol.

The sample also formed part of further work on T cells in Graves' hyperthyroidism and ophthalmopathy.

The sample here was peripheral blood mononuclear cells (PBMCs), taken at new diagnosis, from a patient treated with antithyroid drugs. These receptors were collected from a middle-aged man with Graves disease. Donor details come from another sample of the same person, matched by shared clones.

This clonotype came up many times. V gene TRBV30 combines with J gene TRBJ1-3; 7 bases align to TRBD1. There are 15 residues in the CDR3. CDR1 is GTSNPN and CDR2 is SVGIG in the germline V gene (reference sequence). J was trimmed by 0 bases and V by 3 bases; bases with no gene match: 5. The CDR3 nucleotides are TGTGCCTGGAGAACAGGGGCCTCCTCTGGAAACACCATATATTTT. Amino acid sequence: CAWRTGASSGNTIYF.

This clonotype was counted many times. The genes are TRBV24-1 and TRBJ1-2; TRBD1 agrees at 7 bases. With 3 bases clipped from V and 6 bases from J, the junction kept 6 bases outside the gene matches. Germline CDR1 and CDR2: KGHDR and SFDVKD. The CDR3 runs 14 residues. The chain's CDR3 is CATSDANDRDGYTF. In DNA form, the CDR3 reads TGTGCCACCAGTGATGCGAACGACAGGGATGGCTACACCTTC.